This TCR beta chain is from a study of cytomegalovirus exposure and HLA in healthy donors. CDR1 is GTSNPN and CDR2 is SVGIG in the germline V gene (reference sequence). Unmatched junction bases numbered 4, after V lost 2 bases and J lost 2 bases. The CDR3 runs 16 residues. 60 Vbeta and 13 Jbeta primers were used in PCR. Assay: immunoSEQ multiplex PCR; the TCRdb copy retains only in-frame clones and omits some. The sample holds more than 150,000 clones; about four fifths are singletons and the top ten take 1.5% to 2%. This TCR came from a woman in her 30s in good health and CMV-seronegative. Sequencing was performed on PBMCs. V gene TRBV30 combines with J gene TRBJ2-5; 14 bases map to TRBD2. The CDR3 bases are TGTGCCTGGAGTCCAGGACTAGCGGGAGGACAAGAGACCCAGTACTTC. It encodes CAWSPGLAGGQETQYF.